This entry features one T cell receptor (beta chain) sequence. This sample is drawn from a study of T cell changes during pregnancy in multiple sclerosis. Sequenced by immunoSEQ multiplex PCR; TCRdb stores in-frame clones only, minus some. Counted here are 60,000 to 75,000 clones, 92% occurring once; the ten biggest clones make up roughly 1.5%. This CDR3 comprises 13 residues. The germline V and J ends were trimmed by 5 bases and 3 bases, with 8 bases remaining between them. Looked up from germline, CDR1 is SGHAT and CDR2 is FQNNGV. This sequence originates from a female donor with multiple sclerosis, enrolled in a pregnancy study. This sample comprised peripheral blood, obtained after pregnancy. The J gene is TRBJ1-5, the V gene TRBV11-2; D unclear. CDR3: CASSLGANQPQHF. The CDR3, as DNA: TGTGCCAGCAGCCTGGGCGCCAATCAGCCCCAGCATTTT.